The clone carrying this T cell receptor (beta chain) was observed a handful of times. Antigen unknown. The data originate from a study of CD8 T cells in ankylosing spondylitis. Study-level findings and limits: Roughly eight highly homologous variants formed a TCR beta motif that appeared characteristic of ankylosing spondylitis blood.

Germline loops: CDR1 DFQATT, CDR2 SNEGSKA (reference sequence). With V trimmed by 0 bases and J by 5 bases, 9 bases remained unmatched. The CDR3 sequence is 16 residues long. With molecular barcodes, quantitative 5'-RACE was used to make the TCR beta libraries. TCRdb re-derived calls from the 5' RACE reads in MiXCR, one entry per CDR3 protein. Of around 440,000 distinct CDR3 sequences in the sample, roughly a sixth were seen once. Specimen: blood, either unsorted or a sorted T cell fraction (not recorded which). This clonotype was obtained from a male donor with ankylosing spondylitis. The rearrangement links TRBV20-1 to TRBJ2-5; 10 bases map to TRBD2. The CDR3 DNA sequence: TGCAGTGCTAGAGATTGGGCTAGCGGGAGCTTGGAGACCCAGTACTTC. It encodes CSARDWASGSLETQYF.